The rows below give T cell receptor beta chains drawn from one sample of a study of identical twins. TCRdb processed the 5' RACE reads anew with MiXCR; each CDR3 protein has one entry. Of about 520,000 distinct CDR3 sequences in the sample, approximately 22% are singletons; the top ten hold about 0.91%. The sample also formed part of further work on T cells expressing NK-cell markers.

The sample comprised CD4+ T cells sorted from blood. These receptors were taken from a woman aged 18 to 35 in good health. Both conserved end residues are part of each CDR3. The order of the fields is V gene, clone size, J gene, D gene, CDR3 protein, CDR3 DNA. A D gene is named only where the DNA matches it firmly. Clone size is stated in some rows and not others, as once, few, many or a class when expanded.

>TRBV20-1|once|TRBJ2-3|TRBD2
CSARDSTGGLPDTQYF
TGCAGTGCTAGAGATTCAACGGGGGGGCTACCAGATACGCAGTATTTT
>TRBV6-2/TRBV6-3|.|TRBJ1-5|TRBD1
CATKPGGTGVRQPQHF
TGTGCCACAAAGCCTGGGGGGACAGGGGTACGACAGCCCCAGCATTTT
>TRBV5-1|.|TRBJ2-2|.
CASSRMKVGHTGELFF
TGCGCCAGCAGCAGAATGAAGGTGGGGCACACCGGGGAGCTGTTTTTT
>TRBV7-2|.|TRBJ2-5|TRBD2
CASGTSGGQETQYF
TGTGCCAGCGGGACTAGCGGGGGACAAGAGACCCAGTACTTC
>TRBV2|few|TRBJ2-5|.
CASQGQNQYF
TGTGCCAGCCAGGGCCAAAACCAGTACTTC
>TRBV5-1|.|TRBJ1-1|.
CASSLGVTLVAEAFF
TGCGCCAGCAGCTTGGGGGTGACACTGGTCGCTGAAGCTTTCTTT
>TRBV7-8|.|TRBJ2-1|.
CASSLVGGPTYNEQFF
TGTGCCAGCAGCCTCGTTGGGGGGCCCACCTACAATGAGCAGTTCTTC
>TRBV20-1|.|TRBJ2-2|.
CSANVHGELFF
TGCAGTGCTAATGTCCACGGGGAGCTGTTTTTT
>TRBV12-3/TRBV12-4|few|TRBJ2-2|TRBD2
CASSYSSGTGELFF
TGTGCCAGCAGCTACTCTAGCGGGACCGGGGAGCTGTTTTTT
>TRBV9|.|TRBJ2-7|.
CASSEGPGQTYEQYF
TGTGCCAGCAGCGAGGGACCGGGACAAACATACGAGCAGTACTTC
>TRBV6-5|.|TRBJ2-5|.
CASSYFGAQGSTQYF
TGTGCCAGCAGTTACTTCGGGGCTCAGGGATCGACCCAGTACTTC
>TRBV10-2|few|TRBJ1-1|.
CASSERSEAFF
TGCGCCAGCAGTGAGCGCAGTGAAGCTTTCTTT
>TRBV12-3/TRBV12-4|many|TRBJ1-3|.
CASSPLGNTIYF
TGTGCCAGCAGCCCTCTCGGAAACACCATATATTTT
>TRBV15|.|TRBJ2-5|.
CATSRDTRTTMGTQYF
TGTGCCACCAGCAGAGATACACGTACTACCATGGGGACCCAGTACTTC
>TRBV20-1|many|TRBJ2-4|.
CSARLTPTGAKNIQYF
TGCAGTGCTAGGTTAACTCCAACCGGGGCCAAAAACATTCAGTACTTC
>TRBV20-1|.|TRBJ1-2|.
CSAWRITNYGYTF
TGCAGTGCTTGGAGGATAACAAACTATGGCTACACCTTC
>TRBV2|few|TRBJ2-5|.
CASSEIGLGRETQYF
TGTGCCAGCAGTGAAATAGGGCTGGGGAGAGAGACCCAGTACTTC
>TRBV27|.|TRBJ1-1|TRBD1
CASSLFGRGGEAFF
TGTGCCAGCAGTTTATTCGGCAGGGGGGGTGAAGCTTTCTTT
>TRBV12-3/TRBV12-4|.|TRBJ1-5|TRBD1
CASSRTGHSNQPQHF
TGTGCCAGCAGCCGGACAGGCCATAGCAATCAGCCCCAGCATTTT
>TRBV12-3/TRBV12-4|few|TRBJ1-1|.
CASSYPRRFNTEAFF
TGTGCCAGCAGTTACCCCCGACGGTTTAACACTGAAGCTTTCTTT
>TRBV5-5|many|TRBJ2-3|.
CASSPPDSTDTQYF
TGTGCCAGCAGCCCCCCCGACAGCACAGATACGCAGTATTTT
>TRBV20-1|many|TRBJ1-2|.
CSARDRLNYGYTF
TGCAGCGCCCGAGACAGACTAAACTATGGCTACACCTTC
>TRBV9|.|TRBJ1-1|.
CASSAGSWNTEAFF
TGTGCCAGCAGCGCTGGGAGCTGGAACACTGAAGCTTTCTTT
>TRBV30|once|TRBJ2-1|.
CATTGRGSYNEQFF
TGTGCCACGACGGGCCGGGGCTCCTACAATGAGCAGTTCTTC
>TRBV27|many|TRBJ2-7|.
CASRHKPGPYEQYF
TGTGCCAGCAGACACAAGCCGGGGCCCTACGAGCAGTACTTC
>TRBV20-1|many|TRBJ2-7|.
CSAREGGSSYEQYF
TGCAGTGCTAGAGAGGGTGGCTCATCCTACGAGCAGTACTTC
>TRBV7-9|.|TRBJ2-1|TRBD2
CASSAGGSYNEQFF
TGTGCCAGCAGCGCGGGGGGCTCCTACAATGAGCAGTTCTTC
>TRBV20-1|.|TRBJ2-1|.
CSAQGGDEQFF
TGCAGTGCACAGGGAGGCGATGAGCAGTTCTTC
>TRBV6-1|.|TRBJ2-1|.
CASGIGQSSYNEQFF
TGTGCCAGTGGAATCGGACAGAGCTCCTACAATGAGCAGTTCTTC
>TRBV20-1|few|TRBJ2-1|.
CSGLGHDEQFF
TGCAGTGGGTTGGGTCATGATGAGCAGTTCTTC
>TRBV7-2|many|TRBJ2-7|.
CASSLRRLTYEQYF
TGTGCCAGCAGCTTACGGCGCCTGACCTACGAGCAGTACTTC
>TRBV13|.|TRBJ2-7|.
CASSPLYESGASYEQYF
TGTGCCAGCAGCCCCCTTTACGAGAGCGGAGCCTCCTACGAGCAGTACTTC
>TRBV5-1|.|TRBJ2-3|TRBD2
CASSGGLAFADTQYF
TGCGCCAGCAGCGGCGGACTAGCTTTCGCAGATACGCAGTATTTT
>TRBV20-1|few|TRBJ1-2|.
CSASASYGYTF
TGCAGTGCTAGCGCTTCCTATGGCTACACCTTC
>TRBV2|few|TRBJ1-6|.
CASSETLIRASPLHF
TGTGCCAGCAGTGAAACTCTGATTAGGGCGTCACCCCTCCACTTT
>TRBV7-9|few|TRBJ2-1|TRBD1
CASSLTDRAYEQFF
TGTGCCAGCAGCCTTACCGACAGGGCGTATGAGCAGTTCTTC
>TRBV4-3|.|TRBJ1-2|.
CASSPMTYNYGYTF
TGCGCCAGCAGTCCTATGACCTATAACTATGGCTACACCTTC
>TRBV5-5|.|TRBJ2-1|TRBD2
CASSSRTSGGNNEQFF
TGTGCCAGCAGCTCCCGCACTAGCGGGGGGAACAATGAGCAGTTCTTC
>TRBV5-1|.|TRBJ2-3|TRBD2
CASRLGLAGTDTQYF
TGCGCCAGCAGGTTGGGACTAGCGGGCACAGATACGCAGTATTTT
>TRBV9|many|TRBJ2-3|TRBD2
CASSVAGTGTRFTDTQYF
TGTGCCAGCAGCGTAGCCGGGACGGGGACTAGGTTCACAGATACGCAGTATTTT
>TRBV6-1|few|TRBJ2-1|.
CATAEGFAGVSNEQFF
TGTGCCACAGCAGAGGGATTCGCAGGGGTATCGAATGAGCAGTTCTTC
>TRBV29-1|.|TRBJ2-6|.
CSATATSGANVLTF
TGCAGCGCCACAGCGACCTCTGGGGCCAACGTCCTGACTTTC
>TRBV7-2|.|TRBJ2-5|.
CASSLVRFETQYF
TGTGCCAGCAGCTTAGTTAGGTTCGAGACCCAGTACTTC
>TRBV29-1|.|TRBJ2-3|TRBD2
CSHASGGAGDTQYF
TGCAGCCACGCCAGCGGGGGGGCAGGAGATACGCAGTATTTT
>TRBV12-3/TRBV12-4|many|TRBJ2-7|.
CASSPGSYEQYF
TGTGCCAGCAGCCCAGGGTCCTACGAGCAGTACTTC
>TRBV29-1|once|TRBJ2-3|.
CSVDWKTDTQYF
TGCAGCGTTGACTGGAAGACAGATACGCAGTATTTT
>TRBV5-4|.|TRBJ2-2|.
CASSLAGRRSSGELFF
TGTGCCAGCAGCTTGGCGGGGCGGCGATCATCCGGGGAGCTGTTTTTT
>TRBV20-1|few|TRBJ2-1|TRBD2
CSARKRGGPFSTYNEQFF
TGCAGTGCTAGAAAGCGGGGCGGCCCCTTCAGCACCTACAATGAGCAGTTCTTC
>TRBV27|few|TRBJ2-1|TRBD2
CASSVSSGTYNEQFF
TGTGCCAGCAGTGTCTCTAGCGGGACCTACAATGAGCAGTTCTTC
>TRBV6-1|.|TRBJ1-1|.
CASSETQEAFF
TGTGCCAGCAGTGAGACGCAGGAAGCTTTCTTT
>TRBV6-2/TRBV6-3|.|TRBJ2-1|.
CASRHHGAGSEQFF
TGTGCCAGCAGACACCACGGTGCGGGCAGTGAGCAGTTCTTC
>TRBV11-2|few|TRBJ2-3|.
CASSLVGSASTSTDTQYF
TGTGCCAGCAGCTTAGTGGGTAGCGCCTCTACTAGCACAGATACGCAGTATTTT
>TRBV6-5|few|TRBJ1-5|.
CASSYAQEQPQHF
TGTGCCAGCAGTTACGCCCAGGAGCAGCCCCAGCATTTT